Reported below is one TCR beta chain. This entry belongs to a study of cytomegalovirus exposure and HLA in healthy donors. Clones were read by immunoSEQ multiplex PCR, and TCRdb kept only the in-frame ones, dropping some. The data hold about 250,000 clones, with 87% observed a single time. CDR1 is SGHNT and CDR2 is YYREEE in the germline V gene (reference sequence). The CDR3 consists of 15 residues. The V and J ends lost 0 bases and 0 bases, in that order; junction bases with no gene match: 2. V usage is TRBV5-4 and J usage is TRBJ1-1, with 7 nucleotides matching TRBD1. Sample: PBMCs. This TCR derives from a man aged 18 to 30 in good health and CMV-seropositive. This CDR3 is CASSLAGTVNTEAFF. The DNA for the CDR3 is TGTGCCAGCAGCTTGGCGGGGACAGTGAACACTGAAGCTTTCTTT.